A single sample is the source of the 17 T cell receptor beta chains below, sequenced in a study of regulatory T cells in long-lasting Graves disease. Sequencing libraries for TCR beta were prepared with iRepertoire HTBI primers and Arm-PCR of CDR3 regions. TCRdb passed the multiplex PCR reads through MiXCR, listing each CDR3 protein once. The table has hundreds of thousands of distinct CDR3 sequences, about 16% seen once. Regarding time point: newly diagnosed GD, antithyroid drugs for less than 3 months. Researchers made the TCR library from RNA that was extracted from PBMCs. The sample was also reused in another study, on T cells in Graves' hyperthyroidism and ophthalmopathy.

The material sequenced was peripheral blood mononuclear cells (PBMCs), taken at new diagnosis, from a patient treated with antithyroid drugs. Source of these receptors: a woman aged 35-65 years with Graves disease.

This rearrangement joins TRBV29-1 to TRBJ2-2; 7 bases are a match to TRBD1. There are 15 residues in the CDR3. V lost 3 bases to trimming and J lost 5 bases; unmatched junction nucleotides: 9. CDR1 is SQVTM, CDR2 ANQGSEA, per germline. The CDR3 region has the DNA TGCAGCGTTGAGAGTGGGGACAGTAGAACCGGGGAGCTGTTTTTT. This gives the protein CSVESGDSRTGELFF.

The J gene is TRBJ1-2, the V gene TRBV12-3 or TRBV12-4, with TRBD1 matching 7 bases. The CDR3 runs to 12 residues. The J segment lost 7 bases and the V segment lost 6 bases, leaving 5 bases of the junction unmatched. The chain's CDR3 is CASSLRDSGYTF. The DNA for the CDR3 is TGTGCCAGCAGCCTCCGGGACAGTGGCTACACCTTC.

There are a few counts of this clonotype. CDR3 in DNA: TGTGCCAGCAGTCCACTTCTCTCGGGCTACGAGCAGTACTTC. Protein: CASSPLLSGYEQYF. The chain carries TRBV7-9 and TRBJ2-7; D uncertain. The length of the CDR3 is 14 residues. With 6 bases removed from V and 3 bases from J, the gap between germline ends came to 15 bases. CDR1 is SEHNR, CDR2 FQNEAQ, per germline (reference sequence).

The gene calls are TRBV2 and TRBJ2-5; D not certain. Germline V CDR1 and CDR2: SNHLY, FYNNEI. V was trimmed by 4 bases and J by 2 bases, leaving 8 bases between them. This CDR3 has 13 amino acids. DNA for the CDR3: TGTGCCAGCAGTGTCTATATACAAGAGACCCAGTACTTC. Protein: CASSVYIQETQYF.

This clonotype has just a few counts. The rearrangement links TRBV11-3 to TRBJ1-1, with D unclear. From germline, CDR1 is SGHNT and CDR2 YENEEA. The CDR3 spans 16 residues. With 5 bases removed from V and 0 bases from J, the gap between germline ends came to 16 bases. CDR3 DNA: TGTGCCAGCAGCCAAGCTATGGCGGGGATGAACACTGAAGCTTTCTTT. This sequence encodes CASSQAMAGMNTEAFF.

This clonotype occurred many times. The J gene is TRBJ2-7, the V gene TRBV2, with D perhaps matching TRBD1 (6 bases). The CDR3 sequence is 13 residues long. V dropped 5 bases and J dropped 2 bases, with 10 bases sitting between them. Germline loops: CDR1 SNHLY, CDR2 FYNNEI. This CDR3 reads CASSFGDTYEQYF. CDR3 coding DNA: TGTGCCAGCAGTTTCGGGGACACCTACGAGCAGTACTTC.

At least ten counts were recorded for this clonotype. CDR3 protein: CASRAVAGVGYNEQFF. The CDR3 DNA reads TGTGCCAGCAGAGCGGTAGCGGGGGTTGGGTACAATGAGCAGTTCTTC. The J gene is TRBJ2-1, the V gene TRBV11-2; TRBD2 matches at 9 bases. This CDR3 contains 16 residues. CDR1 and CDR2 from the germline V gene are SGHAT and FQNNGV. With V trimmed by 6 bases and J by 4 bases, 10 bases remained unmatched.

This clonotype was seen at least ten times. J is TRBJ1-2 and V is TRBV13; TRBD1 aligns across 7 bases. J was trimmed by 0 bases and V by 5 bases; bases with no gene match: 6. The CDR3 runs to 15 residues. Germline CDR1 is PRHDT and CDR2 is FYEKMQ (reference sequence). The DNA of the CDR3 is TGTGCCAGCAGCCTCCTGGGGACAGCTAACTATGGCTACACCTTC. Translating it yields CASSLLGTANYGYTF. The full variable domain, with the rest looked up from reference TRBV13 and TRBJ1-2, is AAGVIQSPRHLIKEKRETATLKCYPIPRHDTVYWYQQGPGQDPQFLISFYEKMQSDKGSIPDRFSAQQFSDYHSELNMSSLELGDSALYFCASSLLGTANYGYTFGSGTRLTVV.

This clonotype was recorded many times. The rearrangement joins TRBV18 to TRBJ1-1; no firm D call. V dropped 6 bases and J dropped 3 bases, with 14 bases sitting between them. This CDR3 has 14 amino acids. Germline-derived CDR1 and CDR2 are KGHSH and LQKENI. The CDR3 sequence: CASSEIGRDTEAFF. DNA of the CDR3: TGTGCCAGCTCCGAAATTGGACGGGACACTGAAGCTTTCTTT.

This clonotype was seen repeatedly, ten times or more. The chain uses TRBV7-9 and TRBJ1-1, with D possibly being TRBD1 (6 bases). CDR3 length equals 14 residues. The ends were cut back, 6 bases at V and 1 base at J, with 12 bases in the middle. Germline values: CDR1 SEHNR, CDR2 FQNEAQ (reference sequence). Here the CDR3 reads CASSWGAGNTEAFF. For the CDR3, the DNA is TGTGCCAGCAGTTGGGGGGCGGGGAACACTGAAGCTTTCTTT. Full variable domain (outside the CDR3, taken from reference TRBV7-9 and TRBJ1-1): DTGVSQNPRHKITKRGQNVTFRCDPISEHNRLYWYRQTLGQGPEFLTYFQNEAQLEKSRLLSDRFSAERPKGSFSTLEIQRTEQGDSAMYLCASSWGAGNTEAFFGQGTRLTVV.

This clonotype was counted many times. The chain is built from TRBV6-1 and TRBJ1-1; D gene uncertain. Germline-derived CDR1 and CDR2 are MNHNS and SASEGT. Trimming stripped 5 bases from V and 6 bases from J, with 10 bases between. The CDR3 is 12 residues long. The CDR3: CASSPPESEAFF. DNA of the CDR3: TGTGCCAGCAGTCCTCCCGAGTCTGAAGCTTTCTTT.

The CDR3 DNA reads TGTGCCTGGAGTTCAGGGGGTCGGAACACCGGGGAGCTGTTTTTT. Translation: CAWSSGGRNTGELFF. The chain has TRBV30 and TRBJ2-2, with 7 bases fitting TRBD1. Germline V gene lookup returns CDR1 GTSNPN and CDR2 SVGIG (reference sequence). The CDR3 totals 15 residues. V lost 2 bases and J lost 1; bases outside the gene matches: 4.

In this sample, this clonotype turned up many times. The V call is TRBV3-1, the J call TRBJ2-7; unclear D gene. With 0 bases removed from V and 5 bases from J, the gap between germline ends came to 8 bases. CDR3 length: 13 amino acids. Germline V gene data show CDR1 as LGHDT and CDR2 as YNNKEL (reference sequence). The CDR3 DNA is TGTGCCAGCAGCCAAGAGCAGTACGACGAGCAGTACTTC. This sequence encodes CASSQEQYDEQYF.

J is TRBJ2-3 and V is TRBV3-1; D gene uncertain. This CDR3 spans 16 amino acids. The V end was cut by 2 bases, the J end by 1 base, with 13 bases between. Germline values: CDR1 LGHDT, CDR2 YNNKEL (reference sequence). CDR3 amino acids: CASSQLPGSRTDTQYF. The CDR3 nucleotides read TGTGCCAGCAGCCAATTACCGGGCTCCCGCACAGATACGCAGTATTTT.

Note on this clonotype: Mismatch with germline at one junction end may stem from a read error. The chain combines TRBV7-9 with TRBJ1-1, with D hard to call. The CDR3 sequence is 13 residues long. Germline lookup yields CDR1 SEHNR and CDR2 FQNEAQ (reference sequence). In DNA, the CDR3 is TGTGCCAGCAGATTTCAGGTAAACACTGAATCTTTCTTT. Translation gives CASRFQVNTESFF.

The chain combines TRBV9 with TRBJ1-3; 10 bases are a match to TRBD1. The V segment lost 7 bases and the J segment 4 bases; nucleotides outside the gene matches: 8. The CDR3 sequence is 15 residues long. Germline loops: CDR1 SGDLS, CDR2 YYNGEE. The CDR3 reads CASAGTGESGNTIYF. CDR3 bases: TGTGCCAGCGCGGGGACAGGGGAATCCGGAAACACCATATATTTT.

Many counts were recorded for this clonotype. This chain's CDR3 is CASSYHQGAGTEAFF. As DNA, the CDR3 is TGCGCCAGCAGCTATCATCAGGGGGCAGGAACTGAAGCTTTCTTT. The rearrangement uses TRBV5-1 and TRBJ1-1; 8 positions agree with TRBD1. Germline lookup yields CDR1 SGHRS and CDR2 YFSETQ. The CDR3 has 15 amino acids. Trimming at V came to 3 bases and at J to 5 bases, leaving 9 bases not matched to a gene.